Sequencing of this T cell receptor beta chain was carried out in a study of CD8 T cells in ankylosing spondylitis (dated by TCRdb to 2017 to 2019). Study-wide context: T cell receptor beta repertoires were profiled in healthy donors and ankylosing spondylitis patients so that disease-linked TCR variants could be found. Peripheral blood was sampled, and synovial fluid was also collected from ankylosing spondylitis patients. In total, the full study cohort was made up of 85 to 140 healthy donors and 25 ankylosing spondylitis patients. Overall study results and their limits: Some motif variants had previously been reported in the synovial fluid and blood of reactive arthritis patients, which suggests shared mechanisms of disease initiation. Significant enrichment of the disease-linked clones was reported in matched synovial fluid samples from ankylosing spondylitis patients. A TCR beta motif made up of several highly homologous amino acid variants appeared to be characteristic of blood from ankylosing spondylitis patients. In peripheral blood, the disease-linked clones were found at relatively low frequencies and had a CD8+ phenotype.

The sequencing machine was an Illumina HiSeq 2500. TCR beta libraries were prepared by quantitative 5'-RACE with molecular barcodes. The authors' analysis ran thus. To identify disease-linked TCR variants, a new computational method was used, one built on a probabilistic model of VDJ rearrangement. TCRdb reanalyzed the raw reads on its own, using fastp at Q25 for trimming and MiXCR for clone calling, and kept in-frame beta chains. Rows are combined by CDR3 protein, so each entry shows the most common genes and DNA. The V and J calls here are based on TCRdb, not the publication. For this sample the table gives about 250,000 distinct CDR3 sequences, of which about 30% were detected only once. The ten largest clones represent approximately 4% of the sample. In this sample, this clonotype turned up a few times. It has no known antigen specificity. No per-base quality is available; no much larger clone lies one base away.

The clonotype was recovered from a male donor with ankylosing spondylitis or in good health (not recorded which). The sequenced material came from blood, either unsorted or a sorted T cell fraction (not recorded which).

The sequence in DNA is TGTGCCAGCCATGATACGGGGCACACCGGGGAGCTGTTTTTT. The encoded protein is CASHDTGHTGELFF. The chain is made from TRBV6-1 and TRBJ2-2, with the D call perhaps TRBD1 or TRBD2, each one matching 5 bases. The germline V gene specifies MNHNS as CDR1 and SASEGT as CDR2. The CDR3 contains 14 residues, cysteine and phenylalanine counted. Of all the DNA, just the CDR3 is kept, 42 bases in frame from base 1. The V end loses 8 bases and the J end loses 3 bases, and a stretch of 13 bases separates them.